This T cell receptor (beta chain) stems from a study of blood T cells in healthy people across ages. Findings and caveats of the study: The study found more naive CD4+ cells and higher diversity in long-lived than aged donors.

As regards this clonotype: Its target is unknown.

Germline CDR1 and CDR2: SGDLS and YYNGEE. The CDR3 is 15 residues long. V was shortened by 0 bases and J by 3 bases, with 12 bases between the two germline ends. A sample-barcoded 5' primer and a J-beta primer mix were used in a second PCR of about 6 to 11 cycles. Every cDNA was tagged by a template-switch adaptor with 12 random nucleotides. At least 2.5 million CDR3-containing paired-end reads were obtained per sample. TCRdb re-called the 5' RACE reads with MiXCR, one entry per CDR3 protein. The profile shows 630,000 or so distinct CDR3 sequences, approximately 29% of them singletons. The chain has TRBV9 and TRBJ1-1; perhaps TRBD1 as D (6 bases). Sequencing used blood. The TCR originated in a woman older than 75 in good health. The CDR3 coding sequence is TGTGCCAGCAGCGTAGAGGGGGACCTGTACACTGAAGCTTTCTTT. Its protein product is CASSVEGDLYTEAFF.